A selection of T cell receptor beta chains follows, all from one sample in a study of spatial heterogeneity in lung cancer. One entry per CDR3 protein, called by TCRdb with MiXCR from the 5' RACE reads. The sample carries more than 30,000 distinct CDR3 sequences, about 10% recorded once. Sequenced material: PBMCs, taken at follow-up. The source of these receptors is a female donor with early-stage non-small cell lung cancer. Each CDR3 is given with its conserved first and last residue. Fields, in order: CDR3 protein, CDR3 DNA, V gene, CDR3 length, J gene, D gene, clone size. A D gene is named only where the DNA matches it firmly. Clone size is shown for a subset of rows, as once, few, many or a class of expanded clone.

CDR3 protein: CATSLGSPYNEQFF; CDR3 DNA: TGTGCCACCAGTTTAGGGTCCCCTTACAATGAGCAGTTCTTC; V gene: TRBV24-1; CDR3 length: 14; J gene: TRBJ2-1; D gene: .; clone size: many
CDR3 protein: CASSLVYTEAFF; CDR3 DNA: TGTGCCAGCAGCTTAGTTTACACTGAAGCTTTCTTT; V gene: TRBV7-2; CDR3 length: 12; J gene: TRBJ1-1; D gene: .; clone size: few
CDR3 protein: CASSLGERVMDTDTQYF; CDR3 DNA: TGTGCCAGCAGCTTAGGGGAGCGGGTGATGGATACAGATACGCAGTATTTT; V gene: TRBV7-8; CDR3 length: 17; J gene: TRBJ2-3; D gene: .; clone size: many
CDR3 protein: CASSSPGGAGEKLFF; CDR3 DNA: TGTGCCAGCAGTTCCCCGGGGGGCGCGGGGGAAAAACTGTTTTTT; V gene: TRBV28; CDR3 length: 15; J gene: TRBJ1-4; D gene: .; clone size: many
CDR3 protein: CASSLEFTAAFF; CDR3 DNA: TGTGCCAGCAGCTTAGAGTTTACCGCGGCTTTCTTT; V gene: TRBV11-2; CDR3 length: 12; J gene: TRBJ1-1; D gene: .; clone size: .
CDR3 protein: CSVEDRLAGSYEQYF; CDR3 DNA: TGCAGCGTTGAAGATCGGCTAGCGGGGTCCTACGAGCAGTACTTC; V gene: TRBV29-1; CDR3 length: 15; J gene: TRBJ2-7; D gene: TRBD2; clone size: few
CDR3 protein: CASSFGQPFNEKLFF; CDR3 DNA: TGTGCCAGCAGCTTCGGACAGCCCTTTAATGAAAAACTGTTTTTT; V gene: TRBV7-9; CDR3 length: 15; J gene: TRBJ1-4; D gene: .; clone size: many
CDR3 protein: CASIRDRAEKLFF; CDR3 DNA: TGTGCCAGCATTAGGGACAGGGCTGAAAAACTGTTTTTT; V gene: TRBV6-6; CDR3 length: 13; J gene: TRBJ1-4; D gene: TRBD1; clone size: few
CDR3 protein: CASRAGQGNTGELFF; CDR3 DNA: TGCGCCAGCCGGGCGGGACAGGGGAACACCGGGGAGCTGTTTTTT; V gene: TRBV10-2; CDR3 length: 15; J gene: TRBJ2-2; D gene: TRBD1; clone size: medium-sized
CDR3 protein: CSVPPTSGGYNEQFF; CDR3 DNA: TGCAGCGTTCCCCCGACTAGCGGGGGGTACAATGAGCAGTTCTTC; V gene: TRBV29-1; CDR3 length: 15; J gene: TRBJ2-1; D gene: TRBD2; clone size: many
CDR3 protein: CASSRGLLPDTQYF; CDR3 DNA: TGTGCCAGCAGCCGGGGACTCCTCCCAGATACGCAGTATTTT; V gene: TRBV14; CDR3 length: 14; J gene: TRBJ2-3; D gene: .; clone size: many
CDR3 protein: CASSSAQEQENYEQYF; CDR3 DNA: TGTGCCAGCAGCTCCGCCCAAGAACAGGAAAACTACGAGCAGTACTTC; V gene: TRBV27; CDR3 length: 16; J gene: TRBJ2-7; D gene: .; clone size: .
CDR3 protein: CASSFSGTRASTDTQYF; CDR3 DNA: TGTGCCAGCAGCTTCTCCGGGACTAGGGCTAGCACAGATACGCAGTATTTT; V gene: TRBV7-2; CDR3 length: 17; J gene: TRBJ2-3; D gene: TRBD2; clone size: .
CDR3 protein: CASSLGGSAAEQYF; CDR3 DNA: TGTGCCAGCAGTTTAGGAGGCAGCGCGGCCGAGCAGTACTTC; V gene: TRBV27; CDR3 length: 14; J gene: TRBJ2-7; D gene: .; clone size: many